The present TCR beta chain was sequenced within a study of blood T cell repertoires in COVID-19 (dated by TCRdb to about 2020). Background on the whole study: Samples from collaborators originated in the United States, Italy and Spain and spanned both the acute and convalescent phases of COVID-19. Nearly every sample came with metadata listing a de-identified subject ID, COVID-19 status, age in years and sex. The prospective study material was composed of cDNA or gDNA derived from T cells, B-cell-depleted T cells, or PBMCs. The repertoires were released in a freely available public database intended as a resource for research on the immune response to SARS-CoV-2. The samples were drawn from the first 160 participants of the ongoing ImmuneRACE study and from 1,200 or so subjects provided by 6 global collaborators. Deeply sampled blood TCRbeta repertoires from subjects exposed to, actively infected with, or recovered from COVID-19 were included in the dataset. Where available, HLA class I and class II types were obtained from metadata supplied by the sample provider rather than from assay-based typing.

What the research found in general, with its limitations: Clinical and demographic metadata were provided uncurated, with the amount varying by source and participant.

The collaborating institutions used their own protocols to collect whole blood in K2EDTA tubes. For TCRbeta analysis, collaborators shipped samples as frozen whole blood, isolated PBMCs, or DNA extracted from either of those sample types. The immunoSEQ Assay, a bias-controlled multiplex PCR, was used to amplify TCRbeta CDR3 regions from genomic DNA. Processing in the source paper ran as follows. The number of nucleated cells in each sample was estimated by amplification of reference gene primers within the assay. To quantify the absolute abundance of each unique TCRbeta CDR3 rearrangement, sequence reads were collapsed and filtered. For each sample, productive Simpson clonality was calculated by taking the square root of Simpson's diversity index across productive rearrangements. TCRdb obtained this table from immuneACCESS and retained in-frame rearrangements with V and J assigned. These tables miss some clones; where compared with another copy, unresolved V genes account for less than half of the shortfall, and the remainder is unexplained. V, J and clone size reflect that table, while D and trimming were determined from the DNA. The sample table shows about 670,000 clones, and 90% are seen once. The top ten clones comprise roughly 0.25% of the sample.

This clone was seen just once. The antigen this receptor binds is unknown. No clone much larger than this one lies a single base away; base qualities are absent. Including cysteine and phenylalanine, the CDR3 has 12 amino acids. The only DNA kept is the CDR3, 36 bases in frame from the first base. V drops 7 bases and J drops 0 bases, leaving 2 bases in between. Based on the germline V gene, the CDR1 and CDR2 sequences are SGDLS and YYNGEE. The sample was peripheral blood. The clonotype was recovered from a woman between 18 and 29 years old with acute or convalescent COVID-19. In this chain, TRBV9 is recombined with TRBJ2-6; there is no confident call for the D gene. The CDR3 corresponds to CASYSGANVLTF. The nucleotides are TGTGCCAGCTACTCTGGGGCCAACGTCCTGACTTTC.